The present T cell receptor beta chain was sequenced within a study of T cell repertoires in cytomegalovirus infection. Study details: CMV epitopes, recently identified HLA-C-restricted and well-studied HLA-B-restricted, were used. Based on public TCR beta signatures, there were indications of CMV infection and of a matching HLA type.

Germline V CDR1 and CDR2: SNHLY, FYNNEI. The junction had 3 bases not matched to a gene; V was cut back by 1 base and J by 1 base. The CDR3 loop spans 15 amino acids. Study results and caveats: CMV-specific TCR beta clonotypes restricted by HLA-C were the ones dominating the ex vivo response. Totalled public TCR beta family frequency picked out people who carried CMV plus the relevant HLA.

This clonotype was found once. Its antigen is not known. TCRdb ran MiXCR on the reads and lists one entry per CDR3 protein. Found here are 80,000 or so distinct CDR3 sequences, around 37% of them singletons; the top ten hold approximately 93%. The chain joins TRBV2 to TRBJ2-7; 8 bases align to TRBD2. The sequenced sample was CD8+ T cells from cultured PBMCs, obtained from culture after CMV antigen stimulation. The receptor was derived from a human donor in good health (CMV status not recorded). Some clones in this sample may be carry-over from other donors' samples. In DNA form, the CDR3 reads TGTGCCAGCAGTGAAGGCGGGGGGATTTCCTACGAGCAGTACTTC. This gives the protein CASSEGGGISYEQYF.